The 25 T cell receptor beta chains below come from one sample, sequenced in a study of shared clonotypes between healthy human individuals. The method was immunoSEQ multiplex PCR; TCRdb's version includes in-frame clones alone and lacks a portion of them. The data contain roughly 1,100,000 clones, 70% to 80% of them singletons. The sequencing input was memory CD4+ T cells sorted from blood. Stated subset: CD45RA-negative fraction. These TCRs come from a man between 18 and 35 years old in good health.

The CDR3, as DNA: TGCGCCAGCAGCCAAGATCGGAGCGGCATCAACACTGAAGCTTTCTTT. It translates to CASSQDRSGINTEAFF. The chain recombines TRBV4-1 with TRBJ1-1; D remains unclear. Trimming pared 0 bases from V and 2 bases from J, leaving 13 bases between. CDR1 and CDR2 (germline): MGHRA, YSYEKL. The CDR3 extends over 16 amino acids.

Of note for this clone: This sequence may be a read error, since a much larger clone differs from it by one base. V is TRBV7-8 and J is TRBJ1-2; D is unclear. The CDR3 spans 14 residues. CDR1 and CDR2 (germline): SGHVS, FQNEAQ. CDR3 loop: CVSSLREGSYGYTF. CDR3 DNA sequence: TGTGTCAGCAGCTTAAGGGAAGGGTCCTATGGCTACACCTTC.

The J gene is TRBJ1-4, the V gene TRBV6-5; D is possibly TRBD1 (5 bases). The germline V gene encodes CDR1 MNHEY and CDR2 SVGAGI. V dropped 1 base and J dropped 8 bases, with 11 bases sitting between them. The CDR3 runs 14 residues. The CDR3 protein is CASSYWGTGEKLFF. The CDR3 DNA is TGTGCCAGCAGTTACTGGGGGACGGGGGAAAAACTGTTTTTT.

The gene calls are TRBV9 and TRBJ2-5; 9 bases align to TRBD1. The CDR3 sequence is 14 residues long. V dropped 3 bases and J dropped 6; count of bases not matched to a gene: 6. Looked up from germline, CDR1 is SGDLS and CDR2 is YYNGEE. The CDR3 spells CASSGTGQGKTQYF. The CDR3, as DNA: TGTGCCAGCAGCGGTACGGGACAGGGAAAGACCCAGTACTTC.

The V and J genes are TRBV7-2 and TRBJ2-1, with TRBD2 identical over 8 bases. V trimming: 2 bases; J trimming: 7 bases; junction bases outside the gene matches: 7. This CDR3 spans 15 amino acids. Per germline, CDR1 SGHTA and CDR2 FQGNSA. In DNA, the CDR3 is TGTGCCAGCAGCTTATCAGCGGGAGAGTGGAATGAGCAGTTCTTC. Amino acid sequence: CASSLSAGEWNEQFF.

The rearrangement uses TRBV11-2 and TRBJ2-3; D call uncertain. Germline V gene sequence: CDR1 SGHAT, CDR2 FQNNGV. The CDR3 covers 13 residues. Trimming left V 5 bases short and J 6 bases short, with 12 bases between. CDR3: CASSARLGDTQYF. CDR3 bases: TGTGCCAGCAGCGCGAGACTTGGGGATACGCAGTATTTT.

As for this clone: In the same sample, other DNA sequences code for this CDR3. The chain uses TRBV6-5 and TRBJ2-7, with 8 nucleotides matching TRBD1. Germline values: CDR1 MNHEY, CDR2 SVGAGI. The CDR3 spans 14 residues. The trim removed 6 bases at V and 1 base at J, leaving 5 bases unmatched. CDR3 bases: TGTGCCAGCAGCGACCGGGACAGGTCCTACGAGCAGTACTTC. Protein: CASSDRDRSYEQYF.

The chain carries TRBV5-5 and TRBJ1-4, with TRBD1 as a possible D gene (6 bases). V was shortened by 4 bases and J by 10 bases, with 17 bases between the two germline ends. The CDR3 sequence is 14 residues long. Looked up from germline, CDR1 is SGHKS and CDR2 is YYEKEE (reference sequence). CDR3 sequence reads: CASSLRGAQGKLFF. The CDR3 region has the DNA TGTGCCAGCAGCCTCCGGGGGGCGCAAGGAAAACTGTTTTTT.

This clone was recorded a few times. The chain is built from TRBV2 and TRBJ1-5; no definite D call. Germline CDR1 and CDR2: SNHLY and FYNNEI. The CDR3 consists of 14 residues. Trimming left V 2 bases short and J 3 bases short, with 8 bases between. The CDR3 bases are TGTGCCAGCAGTGAACTTCGGACCAATCAGCCCCAGCATTTT. It specifies CASSELRTNQPQHF.

The chain carries TRBV5-4 and TRBJ2-6; D uncertain. The CDR3 is made up of 15 amino acids. V was cut by 5 bases and J by 0 bases, with 9 bases left in between. Germline V CDR1 and CDR2: SGHNT, YYREEE (reference sequence). The CDR3 sequence: CASSRPLSGANVLTF. For the CDR3, the DNA is TGTGCCAGCAGTCGACCGCTCTCTGGGGCCAACGTCCTGACTTTC.

The chain links TRBV5-4 to TRBJ2-7, with TRBD2 as a possible D gene (7 bases). Trimming pared 4 bases from V and 4 bases from J, leaving 18 bases between. The germline V gene has CDR1 SGHNT and CDR2 YYREEE (reference sequence). CDR3 size: 15 residues. The CDR3 nucleotides read TGTGCCAGCAGCCAAAAAACGGGGGGCACTTACGAGCAGTACTTC. This encodes CASSQKTGGTYEQYF.

V usage is TRBV30 and J usage is TRBJ1-5; D gene ambiguous. Looked up from germline, CDR1 is GTSNPN and CDR2 is SVGIG (reference sequence). V lost 1 base, J lost 5 bases, and 9 bases lay in between. The CDR3 is made up of 13 amino acids. The CDR3 region has the DNA TGTGCCTGGAGTGCGGGGAACGATCAGCCCCAGCATTTT. As protein: CAWSAGNDQPQHF.

The V call is TRBV27, the J call TRBJ1-5; tentatively, D is TRBD1 (6 bases). Germline V lookup: CDR1 MNHEY, CDR2 SMNVEV (reference sequence). This CDR3 is built from 16 residues. Between the trimmed V and J ends, which lost 3 bases and 4 bases, there was a span of 16 bases. DNA of the CDR3: TGTGCCAGCAGTTTTGCGGTGGGGGGCATTAATCAGCCCCAGCATTTT. This translates into CASSFAVGGINQPQHF.

The chain is built from TRBV10-3 and TRBJ2-3; 11 nucleotides match TRBD1. J lost 4 bases, V lost 11 bases, and 11 bases had no gene match. The CDR3 sequence is 15 residues long. Per germline, CDR1 ENHRY and CDR2 SYGVKD. The CDR3 bases are TGTGCCGCGAATTCCGGGACAGGGGGGGCAGATACGCAGTATTTT. This translates into CAANSGTGGADTQYF.

The chain couples TRBV18 to TRBJ1-1; D not resolved. Germline V lookup: CDR1 KGHSH, CDR2 LQKENI. V lost 2 bases to trimming and J lost 3 bases, with 7 bases between them. The CDR3 is made up of 13 amino acids. CDR3 in amino acids: CASSPDTYTEAFF. In DNA form, the CDR3 reads TGTGCCAGCTCACCAGACACTTACACTGAAGCTTTCTTT. The full variable domain, in which reference TRBV18 and TRBJ1-1 provide the parts outside the CDR3, is NAGVMQNPRHLVRRRGQEARLRCSPMKGHSHVYWYRQLPEEGLKFMVYLQKENIIDESGMPKERFSAEFPKEGPSILRIQQVVRGDSAAYFCASSPDTYTEAFFGQGTRLTVV.

CDR3 sequence: CASSLSVQETQYF. CDR3 coding DNA: TGTGCCAGCTCACTCTCTGTACAAGAGACCCAGTACTTC. V gene TRBV18 combines with J gene TRBJ2-5; D unresolved. The CDR3 loop spans 13 amino acids. V lost 4 bases and J 2 bases, leaving 8 bases between the germline ends. CDR1 and CDR2 from the germline V gene are KGHSH and LQKENI.

This chain uses TRBV29-1 with TRBJ2-2, with D unresolved. V was cut by 4 bases and J by 8 bases, with 8 bases left in between. Germline CDR1 is SQVTM and CDR2 is ANQGSEA. The CDR3 sequence is 11 residues long. DNA for the CDR3: TGCAGCGTTGGGACCGCAGGGGAGCTGTTTTTT. Its translation is CSVGTAGELFF.

This clone was seen only once. The chain has TRBV11-2 and TRBJ2-3; TRBD2 aligns across 8 bases. Unmatched junction bases numbered 17, after V lost 1 base and J lost 8 bases. Germline lookup yields CDR1 SGHAT and CDR2 FQNNGV. The CDR3 extends over 18 amino acids. The CDR3 bases are TGTGCCAGCAGCTTAGCGGGAGGGCCGAATTCCCTACGTGGTACGCAGTATTTT. Encoded protein: CASSLAGGPNSLRGTQYF.

The CDR3 DNA reads as TGTGCCAGCAGCTCGGCGGGGGGGAACACTGAAGCTTTCTTT. It is translated as CASSSAGGNTEAFF. This sequence joins TRBV7-8 and TRBJ1-1; D is possibly TRBD1 (5 bases). The CDR3 is made up of 14 amino acids. V lost 4 bases to trimming and J lost 1 base, with 10 bases between them. The germline V gene encodes CDR1 SGHVS and CDR2 FQNEAQ.

The CDR3 sequence: CAGQGLDTGELFF. The DNA for the CDR3 is TGTGCCGGGCAGGGACTGGACACCGGGGAGCTGTTTTTT. The chain couples TRBV2 to TRBJ2-2; D is perhaps TRBD2 (6 bases). With 11 bases removed from V and 3 bases from J, the gap between germline ends came to 13 bases. Germline V gene lookup returns CDR1 SNHLY and CDR2 FYNNEI. The CDR3 contains 13 residues.

The chain couples TRBV7-6 to TRBJ1-6; D might be TRBD1 (6 bases). V was clipped by 4 bases and J by 7 bases, with 11 bases between them. Germline V lookup: CDR1 SGHVS, CDR2 FNYEAQ. The CDR3 runs to 14 residues. CDR3 protein: CASSSLGQNSPLHF. The DNA for the CDR3 is TGTGCCAGCAGCTCCCTAGGACAGAATTCACCCCTCCACTTT.

This sequence joins TRBV4-3 and TRBJ2-2; maybe TRBD2 (6 bases). The CDR3 has 17 amino acids. V shed 0 bases and J shed 4 bases, with 15 bases lying between them. Germline-derived CDR1 and CDR2 are LGHNA and YSLEER. Here the CDR3 reads CASSQDVDGRGTGELFF. CDR3 coding DNA: TGCGCCAGCAGCCAAGATGTTGACGGGAGAGGCACCGGGGAGCTGTTTTTT.

CDR3 sequence reads: CASRVDDNSPLHF. Written as DNA, the CDR3 is TGCGCCAGCAGGGTAGACGACAATTCACCCCTCCACTTT. The chain couples TRBV5-1 to TRBJ1-6; D is unclear. CDR1 and CDR2 from the germline V gene are SGHRS and YFSETQ. The V gene lost 5 bases and the J gene lost 7 bases, with 10 bases spanning the gap. The CDR3 is 13 amino acids.

Notes on this clone: The junction departs from germline at one end; a sequencing error may be responsible. V and J are TRBV5-1 and TRBJ2-7; perhaps TRBD1 as D (6 bases). Germline assignment: CDR1 SGHRS and CDR2 YFSETQ. The CDR3 is 14 residues long. CDR3 sequence reads: CASSLKGESGRLSF. The CDR3 DNA sequence: TGCGCCAGCAGCTTGAAGGGGGAGTCGGGGAGACTTTCCTTC.

This rearrangement joins TRBV30 to TRBJ2-3; the D is unclear. The germline CDR1 and CDR2 sequences are GTSNPN and SVGIG (reference sequence). Trimming took 4 bases from V and 0 from J, leaving 17 bases between them. The CDR3 loop spans 16 amino acids. CDR3 region: CAWIRGGRISTDTQYF. In DNA, the CDR3 is TGTGCCTGGATCCGAGGTGGCAGAATAAGCACAGATACGCAGTATTTT.